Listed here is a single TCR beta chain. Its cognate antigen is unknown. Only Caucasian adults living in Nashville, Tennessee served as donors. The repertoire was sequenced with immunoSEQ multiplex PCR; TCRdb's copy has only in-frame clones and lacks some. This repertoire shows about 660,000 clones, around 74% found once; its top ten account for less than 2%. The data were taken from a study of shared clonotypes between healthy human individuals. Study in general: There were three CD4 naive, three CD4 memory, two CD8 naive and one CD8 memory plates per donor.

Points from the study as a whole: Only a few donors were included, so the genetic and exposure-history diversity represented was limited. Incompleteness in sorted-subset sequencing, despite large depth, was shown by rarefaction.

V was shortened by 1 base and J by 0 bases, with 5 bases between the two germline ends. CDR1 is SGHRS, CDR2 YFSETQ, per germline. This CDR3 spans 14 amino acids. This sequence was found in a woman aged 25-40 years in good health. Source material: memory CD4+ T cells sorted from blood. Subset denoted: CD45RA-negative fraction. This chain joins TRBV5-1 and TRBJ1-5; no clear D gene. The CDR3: CASSLTSSNQPQHF. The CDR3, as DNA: TGCGCCAGCAGCTTGACTAGTAGCAATCAGCCCCAGCATTTT.